The 21 T cell receptor beta chains below all came from one sample that was sequenced in a study of T cells in Graves' hyperthyroidism and ophthalmopathy. RNA transcripts served as the template for amplifying TCR beta CDR3 regions. The HTBI set primed first-round TCR CDR3 RT-PCR. TCRdb passed the multiplex PCR reads through MiXCR, listing each CDR3 protein once. Here the sample spans roughly 240,000 distinct CDR3 sequences, over 20% being singletons. The material sequenced was blood. All receptors derive from a woman aged 40-49 years with Graves' ophthalmopathy.

This clonotype was counted at least ten times. The gene calls are TRBV6-5 and TRBJ2-2; 9 bases agree with TRBD1. The germline V gene encodes CDR1 MNHEY and CDR2 SVGAGI. V lost 6 bases to trimming and J lost 5 bases; unmatched junction nucleotides: 4. The CDR3 covers 14 residues. The CDR3 DNA follows: TGTGCCAGCAGATCCGGGACAGGGACCGGGGAGCTGTTTTTT. Translation: CASRSGTGTGELFF.

This clonotype occurred many times. J is TRBJ1-1 and V is TRBV6-1, with D possibly TRBD1 on 5 matching bases. Trimming pared 7 bases from V and 8 bases from J, leaving 14 bases between. Germline lookup yields CDR1 MNHNS and CDR2 SASEGT. The CDR3 loop spans 12 amino acids. The CDR3, as DNA: TGTGCCAGCACGACCGGGACTCTCGAAGCTTTCTTT. Translated, it gives CASTTGTLEAFF.

This clonotype has ten or more counts. The CDR3 protein is CASSLNRVETQYF. For the CDR3, the DNA is TGTGCCAGCAGTTTGAACAGGGTTGAGACCCAGTACTTC. The rearrangement links TRBV12-3 or TRBV12-4 to TRBJ2-5; D is possibly TRBD1 (6 bases). There are 13 residues in the CDR3. Deletions cut 3 bases from V and 5 bases from J, with 10 bases between.

This clonotype was seen repeatedly, ten times or more. One junction end does not reproduce the germline sequence, and a read error may be involved. The rearrangement links TRBV27 to TRBJ1-4; D uncertain. Germline-derived CDR1 and CDR2 are MNHEY and SMNVEV (reference sequence). This CDR3 is built from 12 residues. CDR3 loop: CASSSEAGKTVF. CDR3 bases: TGTGCCAGCAGTTCTGAAGCTGGAAAAACTGTTTTT.

The chain employs TRBV27 and TRBJ1-1; D call uncertain. Germline-derived CDR1 and CDR2 are MNHEY and SMNVEV (reference sequence). The CDR3 has 14 residues. Trimming left V 7 bases short and J 2 bases short, with 14 bases between. CDR3 protein: CASKVQRPNTEAFF. In DNA, the CDR3 is TGTGCCAGCAAGGTTCAGAGACCAAACACTGAAGCTTTCTTT.

This clonotype was recorded at least ten times. This chain links TRBV13 with TRBJ2-5, with D perhaps matching TRBD2 (5 bases). This CDR3 is 16 amino acids long. Trimming took 0 bases from V and 1 from J, leaving 12 bases between them. Germline V gene sequence: CDR1 PRHDT, CDR2 FYEKMQ (reference sequence). The CDR3 bases are TGTGCCAGCAGCTTAGGGATCGGCGGGCTCCAAGAGACCCAGTACTTC. Amino acids: CASSLGIGGLQETQYF.

This clonotype has at least ten counts. The chain has TRBV2 and TRBJ2-7; D perhaps matches TRBD2 (5 bases). Per the germline V gene, CDR1 is SNHLY and CDR2 is FYNNEI. Trimming pared 1 base from V and 2 bases from J, leaving 6 bases between. The CDR3 consists of 13 residues. Here the CDR3 reads CASSEVTTYEQYF. CDR3 in DNA: TGTGCCAGCAGTGAAGTGACTACCTACGAGCAGTACTTC.

CDR3 bases: TGCAGTGCTAAAAGAAGACTAGCGGTAGAGACCCAGTACTTC. Its translation is CSAKRRLAVETQYF. The chain combines TRBV20-1 with TRBJ2-5, with 9 bases matching TRBD2. V lost 4 bases to trimming and J lost 4 bases; unmatched junction nucleotides: 7. This CDR3 comprises 14 residues. Germline CDR1 DFQATT, CDR2 SNEGSKA (reference sequence).

This clonotype has at least ten counts. The chain joins TRBV7-3 to TRBJ1-1; D is ambiguous. CDR1 and CDR2 from the germline V gene are SGHTA and FQGTGA. The CDR3 is 14 residues long. V was trimmed by 5 bases and J by 8 bases, leaving 18 bases between them. CDR3 bases: TGTGCCAGCAGCCCCCATGGGCCGGGCGAAGAAGCTTTCTTT. It encodes CASSPHGPGEEAFF.

This clonotype has more than one count but fewer than ten. V gene TRBV9 combines with J gene TRBJ2-2, with 10 bases identical to TRBD2. The trim removed 4 bases at V and 9 bases at J, leaving 12 bases unmatched. The germline CDR1 and CDR2 sequences are SGDLS and YYNGEE. There are 16 residues in the CDR3. CDR3 coding DNA: TGTGCCAGCAGCCGTCAGGCTAGCGGGAGTCCGAGGGAGCTGTTTTTT. This codes for CASSRQASGSPRELFF.

This clonotype showed up just once. This sequence joins TRBV6-2 or TRBV6-3 and TRBJ2-7, with D unclear. The ends were cut back, 6 bases at V and 3 bases at J, with 18 bases in the middle. There are 15 residues in the CDR3. Germline loops: CDR1 MNHEY, CDR2 SVGEGT. The CDR3 spells CASRQQTLVNYEQYF. The CDR3 nucleotides read TGTGCCAGCAGACAACAGACCCTAGTCAACTACGAGCAGTACTTC.

This clonotype was detected a few times. V and J are TRBV2 and TRBJ1-1; 7 nucleotides line up with TRBD1. Germline values: CDR1 SNHLY, CDR2 FYNNEI. The CDR3 extends over 13 amino acids. The junction had 4 bases not matched to a gene; V was cut back by 6 bases and J by 3 bases. CDR3 residues: CASRLDRYTEAFF. In DNA, the CDR3 is TGTGCCAGCAGACTGGACAGGTACACTGAAGCTTTCTTT.

This clonotype was detected a few times. The rearrangement uses TRBV6-2 or TRBV6-3 and TRBJ2-2; TRBD2 might be the D (5 bases). This CDR3 contains 10 residues. Germline values: CDR1 MNHEY, CDR2 SVGEGT. V lost 8 bases and J 7 bases, leaving 5 bases between the germline ends. CDR3 residues: CASGGGELFF. Here the CDR3 DNA reads TGTGCCAGCGGAGGCGGGGAGCTGTTTTTT.

This clonotype was recorded many times. The V and J genes are TRBV11-2 and TRBJ2-5; maybe TRBD2 (6 bases). This CDR3 is built from 17 residues. In germline, CDR1 is SGHAT, CDR2 FQNNGV. V dropped 5 bases and J dropped 4 bases, with 23 bases sitting between them. The CDR3 here is CASSVLPGLKRGETQYF. The CDR3 coding sequence is TGTGCCAGCAGCGTTCTACCGGGACTCAAAAGGGGAGAGACCCAGTACTTC.

This clonotype was picked up many times. The rearrangement links TRBV19 to TRBJ2-2, with 7 bases fitting TRBD1. Germline assignment: CDR1 LNHDA and CDR2 SQIVND (reference sequence). The V segment lost 3 bases and the J segment 6 bases; nucleotides outside the gene matches: 7. This CDR3 region has 15 residues. The CDR3 nucleotides read TGTGCCAGTAGTATCTTACCGACAGGGTCCGGGGAGCTGTTTTTT. As protein: CASSILPTGSGELFF.

The chain carries TRBV11-1 and TRBJ1-1, with D perhaps matching TRBD1 (6 bases). CDR3 length: 14 amino acids. Germline V CDR1 and CDR2: SGHAT, FQDESV (reference sequence). V was trimmed by 5 bases and J by 11 bases, leaving 21 bases between them. The CDR3 loop is CASSQEGGSFLAFF. The CDR3 region has the DNA TGTGCCAGCAGCCAAGAGGGGGGGTCTTTTCTGGCTTTCTTT.

As regards this clonotype: Given a much more abundant clone one base away, this may be a read error. V is TRBV3-1 and J is TRBJ2-2; tentatively, D is TRBD1 or TRBD2 (5 bases each). This CDR3 contains 15 residues. CDR1 LGHDT and CDR2 YNNKEL come from the germline V gene (reference sequence). CDR3 in DNA: TGTGCCAGCAGAGAAAACAGGAGAAACACCGGGGAGCTGGTTTTT. This encodes CASRENRRNTGELVF.

This clonotype was counted a single time. The chain is built from TRBV6-4 and TRBJ1-1; D remains ambiguous. Between the trimmed V and J ends, which lost 6 bases and 1 base, there was a span of 9 bases. The CDR3 spans 13 residues. The germline V gene encodes CDR1 MRHNA and CDR2 SNTAGT. The CDR3 bases are TGTGCCAGCAGCCCACACTGGAACACTGAAGCTTTCTTT. Translation gives CASSPHWNTEAFF.

This clonotype was seen repeatedly, ten times or more. V usage is TRBV9 and J usage is TRBJ2-5, with 7 bases aligning to TRBD2. V lost 0 bases, J lost 5 bases, and 7 bases stayed unmatched. From germline, CDR1 is SGDLS and CDR2 YYNGEE. The CDR3 is made up of 15 amino acids. The CDR3 DNA is TGTGCCAGCAGCGTAGGGGGCGGGAGCGGTGAGACCCAGTACTTC. Amino acid sequence: CASSVGGGSGETQYF.

The table lists this clonotype with a few counts. The chain is built from TRBV30 and TRBJ2-2; 9 bases fit TRBD2. CDR1 is GTSNPN, CDR2 SVGIG, per germline (reference sequence). The CDR3 covers 17 residues. The V segment lost 4 bases and the J segment 4 bases; nucleotides outside the gene matches: 13. The CDR3 sequence is CAWISGPGLAVTGELFF. The CDR3 region has the DNA TGTGCCTGGATTTCTGGCCCGGGACTAGCAGTCACCGGGGAGCTGTTTTTT.

This rearrangement joins TRBV28 to TRBJ2-7; maybe TRBD1 (6 bases). Germline V gives CDR1 MDHEN, CDR2 SYDVKM. V was clipped by 5 bases and J by 6 bases, with 17 bases between them. The CDR3 loop spans 14 amino acids. The CDR3 loop reads CASSPWLQGSEQYF. CDR3 bases: TGTGCCAGCAGTCCGTGGCTACAGGGAAGCGAGCAGTACTTC.